The 13 T cell receptor beta chains below all came from one sample that was sequenced in a study of T cells after yellow fever vaccination. TCRdb processed the 5' RACE reads anew with MiXCR; each CDR3 protein has one entry. The data contain some 560,000 distinct CDR3 sequences, less than 20% of them singletons. The material sequenced was PBMCs, taken less than 6 days after the first yellow fever vaccination. Receptor source: a man between 18 and 35 years old who received the YFV17D yellow fever vaccine.

This clonotype was counted a few times. The V call is TRBV4-3, the J call TRBJ2-7; D gene ambiguous. This CDR3 has 13 residues. CDR1 and CDR2 from the germline V gene are LGHNA and YSLEER. Trimming took off 0 bases at V and 0 bases at J, with 3 bases between the two ends. CDR3 bases: TGCGCCAGCAGCCAAGAGTACTCCTACGAGCAGTACTTC. Translating gives CASSQEYSYEQYF.

This clonotype was seen at least ten times. This chain joins TRBV12-3 or TRBV12-4 and TRBJ2-6; D unresolved. V was shortened by 1 base and J by 0 bases, with 10 bases between the two germline ends. This CDR3 is 17 amino acids long. CDR3 coding DNA: TGTGCCAGCAGTTTAGGTGGTTGGGGCTCTGGGGCCAACGTCCTGACTTTC. This gives the protein CASSLGGWGSGANVLTF.

This clonotype was counted a few times. The chain is built from TRBV7-9 and TRBJ1-6; a possible D gene is TRBD1 (6 bases). The V gene lost 8 bases and the J gene lost 7 bases, with 12 bases spanning the gap. This CDR3 has 13 amino acids. CDR1 and CDR2 from the germline V gene are SEHNR and FQNEAQ (reference sequence). The DNA of the CDR3 is TGTGCCAGCCAAGGGACAATCAATTCACCCCTCCACTTT. Translation gives CASQGTINSPLHF.

The chain employs TRBV5-6 and TRBJ1-2; D is uncertain. V lost 6 bases and J lost 2, with 17 bases in between. Germline values: CDR1 SGHDT, CDR2 YYEEEE. The CDR3 has 15 residues. The CDR3 sequence is CASTQVAIGNYGYTF. As DNA, the CDR3 is TGTGCCAGCACCCAAGTGGCAATTGGCAACTATGGCTACACCTTC.

As to this clonotype: This sequence may be a read error, since a much larger clone differs from it by one base. The V gene is TRBV12-3 or TRBV12-4, the J gene TRBJ1-1; D is ambiguous. V was cut by 6 bases and J by 5 bases, with 7 bases left in between. The CDR3 runs to 11 residues. CDR3 bases: TGTGCCAGCAGCCCCGCGACTGAAGCTTTCTTT. It codes for CASSPATEAFF.

Note on this clonotype: One end of the junction is discordant with germline, which a read error may explain. V and J are TRBV4-2 and TRBJ1-2; 7 bases map to TRBD1. CDR1 is LGHNA and CDR2 is YNFKEQ in the germline V gene. The CDR3 has 12 amino acids. Here the CDR3 DNA reads TGTGCCAGCGGCCCCGGGCAGGGGGGTCTGTGGTTC. Translated, it gives CASGPGQGGLWF.

This clonotype was seen only a few times. CDR3 amino acids: CASSLVSGEQPQHF. The DNA for the CDR3 is TGTGCCAGCAGCTTAGTGTCAGGGGAGCAGCCCCAGCATTTT. The chain uses TRBV7-2 and TRBJ1-5; D is perhaps TRBD1 (6 bases). The V gene's germline CDR1 is SGHTA and CDR2 FQGNSA. The CDR3 runs to 14 residues. V was cut by 1 base and J by 7 bases, with 11 bases left in between.

The chain links TRBV4-2 to TRBJ2-3; D unclear. CDR1 is LGHNA and CDR2 is YNFKEQ in the germline V gene. The CDR3 length is 13 residues. V was shortened by 0 bases and J by 6 bases, with 7 bases between the two germline ends. Here the CDR3 DNA reads TGTGCCAGCAGCCAAGAAAAAGGGGATACGCAGTATTTT. It translates to CASSQEKGDTQYF.

This clonotype came up a few times. The rearrangement links TRBV4-1 to TRBJ2-3; D gene ambiguous. The ends were cut back, 5 bases at V and 3 bases at J, with 18 bases in the middle. CDR1 MGHRA and CDR2 YSYEKL come from the germline V gene. This CDR3 has 16 residues. The CDR3 nucleotides are TGCGCCAGCAGCTGGGTGGAAGGGCTGGGGACAGATACGCAGTATTTT. This encodes CASSWVEGLGTDTQYF.

The rearrangement uses TRBV4-1 and TRBJ2-3; D perhaps matches TRBD2 (5 bases). V shed 1 base and J shed 4 bases, with 12 bases lying between them. Germline assignment: CDR1 MGHRA and CDR2 YSYEKL. The CDR3 is 15 residues long. In DNA, the CDR3 is TGCGCCAGCAGCCAAGTACGGCTAGCTCCAGATACGCAGTATTTT. This gives the protein CASSQVRLAPDTQYF.

V and J are TRBV6-2 or TRBV6-3 and TRBJ1-1; 7 positions agree with TRBD1. Losses at the gene ends were 5 bases for V and 4 bases for J; bases not matched to a gene: 10. Germline V gene data show CDR1 as MNHEY and CDR2 as SVGEGT. The CDR3 totals 15 residues. The CDR3 loop is CASSTGQAPVTEAFF. CDR3 nucleotide sequence: TGTGCCAGCAGTACAGGACAGGCCCCGGTCACTGAAGCTTTCTTT.

This clonotype was counted a few times. This chain connects TRBV24-1 to TRBJ2-7; weak D call: TRBD1 (5 bases). The CDR3 is made up of 17 amino acids. Trimming removed 0 bases from V and 2 bases from J, with 16 bases in between. Germline CDR1 and CDR2: KGHDR and SFDVKD. The chain's CDR3 is CATSDLPGCTGTYEQYV. DNA of the CDR3: TGTGCCACCAGTGATTTGCCGGGTTGTACAGGAACCTACGAGCAGTACGTC.

This clonotype was seen only once. A read error may produce the germline difference seen at one junction end. The gene calls are TRBV20-1 and TRBJ2-1; D possibly uses TRBD1 or TRBD2 (5 bases each). CDR1 and CDR2 (germline): DFQATT, SNEGSKA (reference sequence). This CDR3 contains 14 residues. The CDR3 protein is CSATGHRSYNEPFF. As DNA, the CDR3 is TGCAGTGCTACGGGGCATCGTTCCTACAATGAGCCGTTCTTC.